The rows below give T cell receptor beta chains drawn from one sample of a study of cytomegalovirus exposure and HLA in healthy donors. Generated by immunoSEQ multiplex PCR, the TCRdb table keeps only in-frame clones and is missing some. The sample yields about 65,000 clones, roughly 94% seen once. Sequencing was carried out using PBMCs. The receptors stem from a man between 18 and 29 years old in good health and CMV-seropositive. Both conserved end residues are part of each CDR3. A D gene is named only where the DNA matches it firmly. Size is stated for part of the rows, as once, few or many counts, or as a class when the clone is expanded.

TRBJ1-1 once TRBV28 - CASSLNIGGLAEAFF TGTGCCAGCAGTTTGAATATAGGGGGATTGGCTGAAGCTTTCTTT
TRBJ2-5 - TRBV7-2 - CASSSGAGETQYF TGTGCCAGCAGCTCAGGGGCCGGAGAGACCCAGTACTTC
TRBJ2-2 - TRBV27 - CASSLMGPGELFF TGTGCCAGCAGCCTAATGGGGCCCGGGGAGCTGTTTTTT
TRBJ2-2 - TRBV11-2 - CASSLPSRNTGELFF TGTGCCAGCAGCTTACCGTCGCGGAACACCGGGGAGCTGTTTTTT
TRBJ1-2 - TRBV11-3 - CASSLGANYGYTF TGTGCCAGCAGTCTCGGGGCTAACTATGGCTACACCTTC
TRBJ2-2 - TRBV9 - CASTQGGTGELFF TGTGCCAGCACACAGGGGGGGACCGGGGAGCTGTTTTTT
TRBJ1-5 - TRBV4-1 - CASSQPGSNQPQHF TGCGCCAGCAGCCAACCGGGTAGCAATCAGCCCCAGCATTTT
TRBJ2-1 - TRBV29-1 TRBD2 CSVESSGSNEQFF TGCAGCGTTGAATCTAGCGGGAGTAATGAGCAGTTCTTC
TRBJ2-1 - TRBV10-1 TRBD2 CASSEKRGGHNEQFF TGCGCCAGCAGTGAAAAGCGGGGGGGCCACAATGAGCAGTTCTTC
TRBJ2-5 - TRBV4-1 - CASSQDMGAETQYF TGCGCCAGCAGCCAAGATATGGGGGCAGAGACCCAGTACTTC
TRBJ1-1 - TRBV4-1 TRBD1 CASSQDWGQWEPSTEAFF TGCGCCAGCAGCCAAGATTGGGGACAGTGGGAGCCAAGTACTGAAGCTTTCTTT
TRBJ1-1 - TRBV2 TRBD1 CASSEPMGQGLGRTEAFF TGTGCCAGCAGTGAACCTATGGGACAGGGACTCGGTCGGACTGAAGCTTTCTTT
TRBJ1-4 - TRBV29-1 TRBD1 CSVNGQGTTPEKLFF TGCAGCGTTAATGGACAGGGCACTACCCCAGAAAAACTGTTTTTT
TRBJ1-6 once TRBV28 - CASSSLITGRPLHF TGTGCCAGCAGTTCACTCATTACAGGGCGACCCCTCCACTTT
TRBJ2-5 - TRBV7-2 TRBD2 CASSLVVLAGRETQYF TGTGCCAGCAGCTTAGTGGTACTAGCGGGACGGGAGACCCAGTACTTC